These T cell receptor beta chains were read from a single sample in a study of control samples from healthy donors and cancer patients. This table comes from immunoSEQ multiplex PCR, and its TCRdb copy is limited to in-frame clones, with some not included. The repertoire consists of over 65,000 clones, with about 89% occurring once and the leading ten covering about 10%. What was sequenced was PBMCs. These receptor sequences come from a woman aged 50 to 65 with colorectal cancer. Each CDR3 is given with its conserved first and last residue. The order of the fields is J gene, D gene, CDR3 length, clone size, V gene, CDR3 DNA, CDR3 protein. A D gene is named only where the DNA matches it firmly. Expanded clones get a size class; other rows say once, few or many, or leave the size out.

j_call: TRBJ1-1; d_call: TRBD1; cdr3_length: 15; clone_size: -; v_call: TRBV19; cdr3_nt: TGTGCCAGTAAAGGGATAGGACAGGGGGGTGGTGAAGCTTTCTTT; cdr3_aa: CASKGIGQGGGEAFF
j_call: TRBJ2-5; d_call: TRBD1; cdr3_length: 15; clone_size: -; v_call: TRBV24-1; cdr3_nt: TGTGCCACCAGTGAGGGGACAGGGACGCGGGAGACCCAGTACTTC; cdr3_aa: CATSEGTGTRETQYF
j_call: TRBJ1-2; d_call: -; cdr3_length: 15; clone_size: -; v_call: TRBV3-1/TRBV3-2; cdr3_nt: TGTGCCAGCAGCCAAATGTCAGGGAAGGGCTATGGCTACACCTTC; cdr3_aa: CASSQMSGKGYGYTF
j_call: TRBJ1-6; d_call: TRBD1; cdr3_length: 15; clone_size: -; v_call: TRBV5-1; cdr3_nt: TGCGCCAGCAGCTTGGCCGACAGGGACAATTCACCCCTCCACTTT; cdr3_aa: CASSLADRDNSPLHF
j_call: TRBJ1-5; d_call: -; cdr3_length: 13; clone_size: -; v_call: TRBV19; cdr3_nt: TGTGCCAGTAGTGGACGGCTCAATCAGCCCCAGCATTTT; cdr3_aa: CASSGRLNQPQHF
j_call: TRBJ2-5; d_call: TRBD2; cdr3_length: 15; clone_size: -; v_call: TRBV18; cdr3_nt: TGTGCCAGCTCAACCCGACTAGCGGGGGTAGAGACCCAGTACTTC; cdr3_aa: CASSTRLAGVETQYF
j_call: TRBJ2-1; d_call: -; cdr3_length: 19; clone_size: -; v_call: TRBV7-9; cdr3_nt: TGTGCCAGCAGCCCCTCCCCGGGACCCCTTTTGTTGTGGTACAATGAGCAGTTCTTC; cdr3_aa: CASSPSPGPLLLWYNEQFF
j_call: TRBJ1-1; d_call: -; cdr3_length: 15; clone_size: -; v_call: TRBV21-1; cdr3_nt: TGTGCCAGCAGCCTCAAGACAGTTCCAAACACTGAAGCTTTCTTT; cdr3_aa: CASSLKTVPNTEAFF
j_call: TRBJ2-1; d_call: TRBD1; cdr3_length: 15; clone_size: once; v_call: TRBV5-5; cdr3_nt: TGTGCCAGCAGCCTCAGGGGGTCCCTCTACAATGAGCAGTTCTTC; cdr3_aa: CASSLRGSLYNEQFF
j_call: TRBJ2-3; d_call: -; cdr3_length: 14; clone_size: -; v_call: TRBV7-9; cdr3_nt: TGTGCCAGCAGCCCGGGGGACTTAGGGGATACGCAGTATTTT; cdr3_aa: CASSPGDLGDTQYF
j_call: TRBJ1-5; d_call: -; cdr3_length: 12; clone_size: -; v_call: TRBV5-6; cdr3_nt: TGTGCCAGCAGCTTGTGGGGAAGGCCCCAGCATTTT; cdr3_aa: CASSLWGRPQHF
j_call: TRBJ2-3; d_call: -; cdr3_length: 15; clone_size: -; v_call: TRBV27; cdr3_nt: TGTGCCAGCAGTTTCTCGTCGTCTAGCACAGATACGCAGTATTTT; cdr3_aa: CASSFSSSSTDTQYF